This TCR beta chain came from a study of a mutant IDH1 vaccine in newly diagnosed glioma. Overall study: Patients were pretreated with radiotherapy, temozolomide, or both, mostly both.

This clone was seen only a few times. Antigen specificity is unknown. Study-wide findings and caveats: Across multiple MHC alleles, about 95% of patients had vaccine-induced responses.

Regarding time point: week 47, end of study. Every vaccination contained 300 ug of the mutant IDH1 20-mer peptide and was paired with topical imiquimod. Those who donated had recent WHO grade 3 or 4 IDH1-mutant, ATRX-lost astrocytomas. TCRdb keeps only in-frame clones here, not all; method: immunoSEQ multiplex PCR. Counted here are approximately 100,000 clones, 89% occurring once; the ten biggest clones make up over 0.7%. Germline V lookup: CDR1 GTSNPN, CDR2 SVGIG (reference sequence). The CDR3 is made up of 15 amino acids. V shed 3 bases and J 5 bases; nucleotides not matched to a gene: 8. The V and J genes are TRBV30 and TRBJ2-5; 11 bases map to TRBD1. This clonotype was sampled from a woman between 45 and 60 years old with glioma. Sample: PBMCs, taken from a glioma patient whose treatment included an IDH1 peptide vaccine. DNA for the CDR3: TGTGCCTGGAGCTACGGACAGGGGGCTGGGGAGACCCAGTACTTC. It specifies CAWSYGQGAGETQYF.